The 19 T cell receptor beta chains in this list originate from one sample, sequenced in a study of cytomegalovirus exposure and HLA in healthy donors. In the PCR, 60 Vbeta and 13 Jbeta primers were used. TCRdb's table, derived via immunoSEQ multiplex PCR, lists solely in-frame clones and lacks some. Altogether under 200,000 clones are present, about 76% being singletons, with the ten largest covering 2% to 3%. Specimen: PBMCs. Receptors originate from a woman in her 40s in good health and CMV-seropositive.

The chain combines TRBV7-9 with TRBJ1-1, with 9 bases matching TRBD1. Germline CDR1 SEHNR, CDR2 FQNEAQ (reference sequence). CDR3 length equals 16 residues. CDR3 protein: CSGIGTGRGVATEAFF. CDR3 sequence (DNA): TGTTCCGGGATCGGGACAGGGAGAGGGGTTGCCACTGAAGCTTTCTTT.

This chain joins TRBV5-1 and TRBJ1-3; 10 nucleotides agree with TRBD1. V dropped 0 bases and J dropped 1; count of bases not matched to a gene: 1. Per germline, CDR1 SGHRS and CDR2 YFSETQ. This CDR3 comprises 16 residues. CDR3 in amino acids: CASSLGTGGSGNTIYF. DNA of the CDR3: TGCGCCAGCAGCTTGGGGACAGGGGGTTCTGGAAACACCATATATTTT. The full variable domain, in which reference TRBV5-1 and TRBJ1-3 provide the parts outside the CDR3, is KAGVTQTPRYLIKTRGQQVTLSCSPISGHRSVSWYQQTPGQGLQFLFEYFSETQRNKGNFPGRFSGRQFSNSRSEMNVSTLELGDSALYLCASSLGTGGSGNTIYFGEGSWLTVV.

The J gene is TRBJ1-3, the V gene TRBV9; the D is unclear. In germline, CDR1 is SGDLS, CDR2 YYNGEE. V was cut by 0 bases and J by 0 bases, with 10 bases left in between. The CDR3 is made up of 16 amino acids. The CDR3 DNA reads as TGTGCCAGCAGCGTAGAGAGGAGCATCTCTGGAAACACCATATATTTT. Protein product: CASSVERSISGNTIYF.

The J gene is TRBJ1-1, the V gene TRBV4-3, with 8 bases lining up with TRBD1. J gave up 1 base and V 1 base, and 5 bases lay outside the gene matches. Per germline, CDR1 LGHNA and CDR2 YSLEER. This CDR3 is 16 amino acids long. CDR3 nucleotide sequence: TGCGCCAGCAGCCAAGCTGCGGACAGGGCGAACACTGAAGCTTTCTTT. It specifies CASSQAADRANTEAFF.

The rearrangement links TRBV29-1 to TRBJ2-2; 8 bases are a match to TRBD1. V shed 7 bases, J shed 0 bases, and the junction held 4 bases outside the gene matches. The CDR3 consists of 14 residues. CDR1 and CDR2 (germline): SQVTM, ANQGSEA. Here the CDR3 DNA reads TGCAGCGCCATGGGACAGGCGAACACCGGGGAGCTGTTTTTT. This codes for CSAMGQANTGELFF.

On this clone: This sample includes further DNA sequences coding for the same CDR3. This rearrangement joins TRBV30 to TRBJ2-2; no firm D call. V was cut by 0 bases and J by 3 bases, with 8 bases left in between. CDR1 and CDR2 (germline): GTSNPN, SVGIG (reference sequence). The CDR3 loop spans 14 amino acids. The CDR3 DNA reads TGTGCCTGGAGTGTACTTTCCTACACCGGGGAGCTGTTTTTT. Protein: CAWSVLSYTGELFF.

The chain uses TRBV7-2 and TRBJ2-3; TRBD2 matches at 7 bases. The CDR3 consists of 14 residues. V trimming: 1 base; J trimming: 5 bases; junction bases outside the gene matches: 3. In germline, CDR1 is SGHTA, CDR2 FQGNSA. This chain's CDR3 is CASSLVGGIDTQYF. The CDR3 coding sequence is TGTGCCAGCAGCTTAGTGGGGGGGATAGATACGCAGTATTTT.

The rearrangement joins TRBV5-1 to TRBJ2-5; 10 nucleotides match TRBD1. Germline CDR1 reads SGHRS; CDR2 reads YFSETQ. J was trimmed by 4 bases and V by 4 bases; bases with no gene match: 10. The CDR3 extends over 16 amino acids. The CDR3 protein is CASSGGGTGVRETQYF. DNA of the CDR3: TGCGCCAGCAGCGGCGGGGGGACAGGGGTACGAGAGACCCAGTACTTC.

This clone appeared a few times. The rearrangement uses TRBV2 and TRBJ1-2; D is unclear. The CDR3 is made up of 12 amino acids. Germline CDR1 is SNHLY and CDR2 is FYNNEI. V lost 6 bases, J lost 5 bases, and 10 bases lay in between. The DNA of the CDR3 is TGTGCCAGCAGCCCGGGAGGTTATGGCTACACCTTC. Encoded protein: CASSPGGYGYTF.

The chain carries TRBV5-1 and TRBJ2-1, with D possibly matching TRBD2 (7 bases). From germline, CDR1 is SGHRS and CDR2 YFSETQ. Trimming pared 4 bases from V and 0 bases from J, leaving 17 bases between. There are 17 residues in the CDR3. CDR3 nucleotide sequence: TGCGCCAGCAGCCCCGAGGGGGGACTAAGCTCCTACAATGAGCAGTTCTTC. This sequence encodes CASSPEGGLSSYNEQFF.

This clone was observed a handful of times. The J gene is TRBJ1-6, the V gene TRBV5-1; TRBD1 is a possible D gene (5 bases). CDR1 SGHRS and CDR2 YFSETQ come from the germline V gene. Trimming left V 0 bases short and J 10 bases short, with 26 bases between. This CDR3 contains 19 residues. The CDR3 sequence: CASSLASLTPRQGGSPLHF. CDR3 DNA sequence: TGCGCCAGCAGCTTGGCCTCTTTAACCCCCAGGCAGGGCGGCTCACCCCTCCACTTT.

The chain couples TRBV30 to TRBJ2-7; TRBD2 matches 9 bases. Unmatched junction bases numbered 3, after V lost 0 bases and J lost 3 bases. The CDR3 spans 14 residues. Germline V gene lookup returns CDR1 GTSNPN and CDR2 SVGIG (reference sequence). CDR3 residues: CAWSVAGGNYEQYF. The DNA for the CDR3 is TGTGCCTGGAGTGTAGCGGGGGGCAACTACGAGCAGTACTTC.

The rearrangement joins TRBV7-2 to TRBJ1-1; 7 nucleotides line up with TRBD1. This CDR3 region has 16 residues. Losses at the gene ends were 2 bases for V and 5 bases for J; bases not matched to a gene: 11. Germline-derived CDR1 and CDR2 are SGHTA and FQGNSA. The CDR3 loop reads CASSLSVQGWGTEAFF. CDR3 coding DNA: TGTGCCAGCAGCTTATCGGTACAGGGGTGGGGAACTGAAGCTTTCTTT.

This clone was seen a handful of times. This chain connects TRBV6-1 to TRBJ2-1; possibly TRBD1 for D (5 bases). Between the trimmed V and J ends, which lost 4 bases and 1 base, there was a span of 14 bases. This CDR3 comprises 16 residues. Germline V gives CDR1 MNHNS, CDR2 SASEGT. The CDR3 reads CASSAALRQSYNEQFF. CDR3 coding DNA: TGTGCCAGCAGTGCCGCCCTAAGACAGTCCTACAATGAGCAGTTCTTC.

The V call is TRBV28, the J call TRBJ1-1; D is possibly TRBD1 (6 bases). The CDR3 is made up of 15 amino acids. The germline V gene has CDR1 MDHEN and CDR2 SYDVKM. The V and J ends lost 7 bases and 4 bases respectively, with 19 bases between them. This CDR3 reads CASTPPWGGVTEAFF. CDR3 sequence (DNA): TGTGCCAGCACCCCCCCTTGGGGGGGCGTCACTGAAGCTTTCTTT. The complete variable domain, with remaining parts taken from reference TRBV28 and TRBJ1-1, reads DVKVTQSSRYLVKRTGEKVFLECVQDMDHENMFWYRQDPGLGLRLIYFSYDVKMKEKGDIPEGYSVSREKKERFSLILESASTNQTSMYLCASTPPWGGVTEAFFGQGTRLTVV.

The chain employs TRBV4-1 and TRBJ1-5; D may be TRBD1 (5 bases). The CDR3 sequence is 15 residues long. V lost 0 bases, J lost 3 bases, and 9 bases lay in between. Germline V gene data show CDR1 as MGHRA and CDR2 as YSYEKL. CDR3 amino acids: CASSQEWGVNQPQHF. The CDR3 coding sequence is TGCGCCAGCAGCCAAGAGTGGGGGGTCAATCAGCCCCAGCATTTT.

This clone was seen only once. V and J are TRBV11-2 and TRBJ2-5; perhaps TRBD2 as D (5 bases). Between the trimmed V and J ends, which lost 4 bases and 1 base, there was a span of 13 bases. Germline V gene lookup returns CDR1 SGHAT and CDR2 FQNNGV. The CDR3 is made up of 15 amino acids. The CDR3 here is CASSSPARGQETQYF. The DNA for the CDR3 is TGTGCCAGCAGCTCCCCGGCCCGGGGCCAAGAGACCCAGTACTTC.

The CDR3 DNA sequence: TGTGCCAGCAGCTTAGATCAGGCCACGGCGCAGTTCTTC. This gives the protein CASSLDQATAQFF. The chain has TRBV11-2 and TRBJ2-1; D unclear. With 0 bases removed from V and 12 bases from J, the gap between germline ends came to 12 bases. The V gene's germline CDR1 is SGHAT and CDR2 FQNNGV. The CDR3 is 13 residues long.

This clone was seen more than once but under ten times. The genes are TRBV9 and TRBJ1-6; 10 bases match TRBD1. V trimming: 6 bases; J trimming: 7 bases; junction bases outside the gene matches: 10. The CDR3 covers 16 residues. Per the germline V gene, CDR1 is SGDLS and CDR2 is YYNGEE. CDR3 DNA: TGTGCCAGCACCAAACCCAAGGGACAGGGGAATTCACCCCTCCACTTT. The encoded protein is CASTKPKGQGNSPLHF.